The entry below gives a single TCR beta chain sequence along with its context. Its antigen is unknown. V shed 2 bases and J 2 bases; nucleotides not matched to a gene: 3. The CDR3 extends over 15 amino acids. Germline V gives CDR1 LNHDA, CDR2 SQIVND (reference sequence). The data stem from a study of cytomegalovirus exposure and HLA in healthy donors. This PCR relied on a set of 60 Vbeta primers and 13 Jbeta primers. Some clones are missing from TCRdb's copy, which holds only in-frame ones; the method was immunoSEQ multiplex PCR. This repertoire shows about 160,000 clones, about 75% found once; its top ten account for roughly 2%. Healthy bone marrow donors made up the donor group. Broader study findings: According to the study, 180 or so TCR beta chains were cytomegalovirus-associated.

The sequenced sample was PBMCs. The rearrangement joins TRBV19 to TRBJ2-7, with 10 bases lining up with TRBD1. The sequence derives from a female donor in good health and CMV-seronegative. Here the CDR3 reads CASSIRDRGPYEQYF. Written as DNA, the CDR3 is TGTGCCAGTAGTATAAGGGACAGGGGACCCTACGAGCAGTACTTC.